This TCR beta chain appears in the sequencing data of a study of T cell responses to AZD1222 COVID-19 vaccine. Regarding the study as a whole: Donors were largely white British and mainly female; clonal diversity was possibly underestimated. Epitopes outside B.1.351 and B.1.1.7 mutated regions reportedly drew nearly half of spike TCRs. Repertoire collection took place solely once the T cell response had peaked. CD4 TCRs linked to vaccination spanned spike, dominating at 160-218 and 743-854.

Profiling relied on immunoSEQ multiplex PCR, and the TCRdb table lists in-frame clones only, not all of them. The sample has about 140,000 clones; roughly nine tenths are singletons. A word on this clone: Its antigen remains unidentified. Different DNA sequences within this sample yield the same CDR3.

The CDR3 runs 14 residues. CDR1 and CDR2 from the germline V gene are SGHNT and YYREEE (reference sequence). Trimming took 0 bases from V and 5 from J; bases not matched to a gene: 4. The receptor was isolated from an adult who received the AZD1222 COVID-19 vaccine. The chain joins TRBV5-4 to TRBJ2-5; 7 nucleotides line up with TRBD2. This sample comprised peripheral blood, obtained 28 days after the second AZD1222 dose. In nucleotides, the CDR3 is TGTGCCAGCAGCTTGGCGGGAGGTCGGGAGACCCAGTACTTC. Translation gives CASSLAGGRETQYF.